One and the same sample provided the 8 T cell receptor beta chains below, sequenced in a study of cytomegalovirus exposure and HLA in healthy donors. PCR used 60 Vbeta primers and 13 Jbeta primers. The method was immunoSEQ multiplex PCR; TCRdb's version includes in-frame clones alone and lacks a portion of them. The data show 95,000 to 150,000 clones, approximately 83% seen once. The sequenced material came from PBMCs. The source is a woman in her forties in good health and CMV-seropositive.

This rearrangement joins TRBV5-4 to TRBJ2-2, with a weak D call TRBD2 (5 bases). The CDR3 runs to 16 residues. Trimming pared 4 bases from V and 0 bases from J, leaving 13 bases between. Germline CDR1 is SGHNT and CDR2 is YYREEE (reference sequence). The CDR3 is CASSLVVASNTGELFF. CDR3 nucleotide sequence: TGTGCCAGCAGCCTGGTGGTAGCGTCGAACACCGGGGAGCTGTTTTTT.

A word on this clone: Other DNA sequences in the same sample also yield this CDR3. The chain has TRBV11-2 and TRBJ2-1; 11 bases align to TRBD2. CDR3 size: 15 residues. Germline values: CDR1 SGHAT, CDR2 FQNNGV. Trimming removed 5 bases from V and 2 bases from J; junction bases left unmatched: 2. In DNA, the CDR3 is TGTGCCAGCAGCCGACTAGCGGGAACCTACAATGAGCAGTTCTTC. Translated: CASSRLAGTYNEQFF.

This clone was counted once. V and J are TRBV2 and TRBJ1-1; TRBD1 might be the D (5 bases). The CDR3 is 13 residues long. Germline lookup yields CDR1 SNHLY and CDR2 FYNNEI. V gave up 10 bases and J gave up 1 base, with 13 bases separating them. DNA for the CDR3: TGTGCCACCTCGACAGTTTCGAACACTGAAGCTTTCTTT. Translation: CATSTVSNTEAFF.

This clone was picked up a small number of times. This rearrangement joins TRBV6-5 to TRBJ2-3; TRBD2 might be the D (6 bases). Germline V CDR1 and CDR2: MNHEY, SVGAGI. CDR3 size: 16 residues. The ends were cut back, 2 bases at V and 0 bases at J, with 12 bases in the middle. The CDR3 DNA is TGTGCCAGCAGTTACAGCGTACTAGCTAGCACAGATACGCAGTATTTT. It translates to CASSYSVLASTDTQYF.

This chain joins TRBV5-8 and TRBJ2-1, with 16 bases lining up with TRBD2. V was pared by 4 bases and J by 7 bases, with 8 bases of the junction left unmatched. The germline V gene encodes CDR1 SGHTS and CDR2 YDEGEE. The length of the CDR3 is 17 residues. CDR3 sequence (DNA): TGTGCCAGCAGCCCGGGACTAGCGGGAGGGCCCCGAAATGAGCAGTTCTTC. Its translation: CASSPGLAGGPRNEQFF.

J is TRBJ2-1 and V is TRBV9, with D perhaps matching TRBD2 (5 bases). The CDR3 loop spans 13 amino acids. Trimming cost V 4 bases and J 7 bases, with 12 bases left between them. CDR1 is SGDLS and CDR2 is YYNGEE in the germline V gene. DNA of the CDR3: TGTGCCAGCAGCTCCGGACTTGATAATGAGCAGTTCTTC. Encoded protein: CASSSGLDNEQFF. Full variable domain (missing parts from reference TRBV9 and TRBJ2-1): DSGVTQTPKHLITATGQRVTLRCSPRSGDLSVYWYQQSLDQGLQFLIQYYNGEERAKGNILERFSAQQFPDLHSELNLSSLELGDSALYFCASSSGLDNEQFFGPGTRLTVL.

V usage is TRBV28 and J usage is TRBJ1-2, with 10 bases aligning to TRBD1. Trimming took 10 bases from V and 0 from J; bases not matched to a gene: 11. This CDR3 region has 16 residues. Germline V CDR1 and CDR2: MDHEN, SYDVKM. This CDR3 reads CATPEDRGAPNYGYTF. The CDR3 nucleotides read TGTGCCACACCAGAGGACAGGGGGGCCCCTAACTATGGCTACACCTTC.

The chain uses TRBV11-2 and TRBJ2-2, with 10 positions matching TRBD1. The CDR3 runs 15 residues. Germline V CDR1 and CDR2: SGHAT, FQNNGV. V lost 1 base, J lost 6 bases, and 2 bases stayed unmatched. CDR3: CASSLVTGGAGELFF. Written as DNA, the CDR3 is TGTGCCAGCAGCTTAGTGACAGGGGGCGCCGGGGAGCTGTTTTTT.